This T cell receptor (beta chain) was identified in a study of T cell repertoires in cytomegalovirus infection. Across the whole study: Recently identified HLA-C-restricted CMV epitopes and well-studied HLA-B-restricted CMV epitopes were used by the study.

Trimming removed 6 bases from V and 1 base from J, with 10 bases in between. The CDR3 loop spans 14 amino acids. Germline-derived CDR1 and CDR2 are MNHNY and SVGAGI (reference sequence). Via MiXCR, TCRdb re-called the reads, giving one row per CDR3 protein. The sample includes 50,000 or so distinct CDR3 sequences, about 21% of them seen just once. This clonotype appeared a few times. Its antigen is undetermined. Study conclusions and caveats: There were HLA-C-restricted CMV-specific TCR beta clonotypes dominating the ex vivo response.

This specimen was CD8+ T cells from cultured PBMCs, taken from culture after CMV antigen stimulation. J is TRBJ1-5 and V is TRBV6-6; D is unclear. This clonotype originated in a human donor in good health (CMV status not recorded). Some clones in this sample may be carry-over from other donors' samples. CDR3 region: CASSPAVSNQPQHF. For the CDR3, the DNA is TGTGCCAGCAGCCCGGCCGTGAGCAATCAGCCCCAGCATTTT.